Described below is a single T cell receptor beta chain sequence and its context. The CDR3 is 16 residues long. The germline gives CDR1 LGHNA, CDR2 YSLEER. Between the trimmed V and J ends, which lost 2 bases and 3 bases, there was a span of 14 bases. The sample is drawn from a study of response to subunit inactivated influenza vaccine. TCRdb re-called the RT-PCR reads through MiXCR, storing one row per CDR3 protein. Among roughly 760,000 distinct CDR3 sequences listed, around 21% were seen once. The source material was PBMCs from blood, sampled roughly 5 days after vaccination. The chain is built from TRBV4-3 and TRBJ2-1; D is possibly TRBD2 (6 bases). This clonotype originated in a man over 45 who received an inactivated influenza vaccine. This chain's CDR3 is CASSQRRDSHYNEQFF. The CDR3, as DNA: TGCGCCAGCAGCCAACGGCGGGACTCCCACTACAATGAGCAGTTCTTC.